Listed below are T cell receptor beta chains from one sample, sequenced in a study of CD8 T cells in Susac syndrome. Each CDR3 protein is one row after TCRdb ran MiXCR on the immunoSEQ multiplex PCR reads. The repertoire consists of fewer than 350,000 distinct CDR3 sequences, with about 91% occurring once and the leading ten covering around 0.07%. The specimen was CD4+ T cells from PBMCs. Receptors originate from a human donor with multiple sclerosis. The CDR3 runs from the conserved cysteine through the conserved F or W. D genes are given only for firm matches. Only some rows state a clone size, as once, few, many or a class for expanded clones.

>.|.|TRBJ1-1|TRBV7-9
TGTGCCAGCAGCTTAGCCAGGGGTTACACTGAAGCTTTCTTT
CASSLARGYTEAFF
>TRBD1|.|TRBJ2-3|TRBV24-1
TGTGCCACCGAGGGACAGGGGGCATATACGCAGTATTTT
CATEGQGAYTQYF
>TRBD2|.|TRBJ2-1|TRBV7-2
TGTGCCAGCAGCTTGTTCGGCGGGGGGCCTCGGGCAGATGAGCAGTTCTTC
CASSLFGGGPRADEQFF
>.|.|TRBJ1-1|TRBV6-2/TRBV6-3
TGTGCCAGCACTGAAAGGACTTCCCGGGACACTGAAGCTTTCTTT
CASTERTSRDTEAFF
>TRBD2|.|TRBJ2-2|TRBV7-2
TGTGCCAGCAGCCCCATGGGCGGGAGGTCCACCGGGGAGCTGTTTTTT
CASSPMGGRSTGELFF
>TRBD1|.|TRBJ1-5|TRBV6-6
TGTGCCAGCAGAAACAACAGGGGGCGACCAGGACAGCCCCAGCATTTT
CASRNNRGRPGQPQHF
>.|.|TRBJ1-1|TRBV7-3
TGTGCCAGCAGTTCGTACGGGAACACTGAAGCTTTCTTT
CASSSYGNTEAFF
>.|once|TRBJ1-2|TRBV6-6
TGTGCCAGCAGTTACTCGGCCCATCTCTATGGCTACACCTTC
CASSYSAHLYGYTF
>.|.|TRBJ1-4|TRBV29-1
TGCAGCGTTGAAACCCCGGCGGGCGCTCATGAAAAACTGTTTTTT
CSVETPAGAHEKLFF
>.|.|TRBJ2-5|TRBV9
TGTGCCAGCAGCGTAGCGGGGGACGTCGAGACCCAGTACTTC
CASSVAGDVETQYF
>.|few|TRBJ1-4|TRBV7-9
TGTGCCAGCAGCTCCCGGGACATGAGAAATGAAAAACTGTTTTTT
CASSSRDMRNEKLFF
>TRBD2|.|TRBJ2-7|TRBV11-1
TGTGCCAGCAGCACCTCTAGCGGGAGGGCCCTCCACGAGCAGTACTTC
CASSTSSGRALHEQYF
>.|.|TRBJ2-3|TRBV4-2
TGTGCCAGCAGCCAAGTGGCTAGCACAGATACGCAGTATTTT
CASSQVASTDTQYF
>TRBD2|.|TRBJ2-1|TRBV20-1
TGCAGTGCTAGAGTTAGGACTAGCGGGCCCGTCAACAATGAGCAGTTCTTC
CSARVRTSGPVNNEQFF
>TRBD1|.|TRBJ1-2|TRBV4-1
TGCGCCAGCAGCCAAGTAGGGCTTGGGACAGCTAACTATGGCTACACCTTC
CASSQVGLGTANYGYTF
>.|.|TRBJ1-4|TRBV4-1
TGCGCCAGCAGCCCACAGGGAGGTACTAATGAAAAACTGTTTTTT
CASSPQGGTNEKLFF
>.|.|TRBJ2-2|TRBV18
TGTGCCAGCTCACCTGTAAGGGCGGGCCCGAACACCGGGGAGCTGTTTTTT
CASSPVRAGPNTGELFF
>.|once|TRBJ1-5|TRBV29-1
TGCAGCGTTCGGACGTCGGGGGGAGATAGCAATCAGCCCCAGCATTTT
CSVRTSGGDSNQPQHF
>.|.|TRBJ2-7|TRBV30
TGTGCCTGGAGCTCCAACAGTCTCCGTCGGGGGCAGTACTTC
CAWSSNSLRRGQYF
>.|.|TRBJ2-7|TRBV19
TGTGCCAGTAGTCCCGAGAGCGGTGCGGGCGAGCAGTACTTC
CASSPESGAGEQYF
>.|.|TRBJ2-7|TRBV7-4
TGTGCCAGCAGCTTAGGGACCGTGGGGGGCGGCGAGCAGTACTTC
CASSLGTVGGGEQYF
>.|.|TRBJ1-5|TRBV6-6
TGTGCCAGCAGTTATATTCAGGGGAGCAATCAGCCCCAGCATTTT
CASSYIQGSNQPQHF
>TRBD1|few|TRBJ1-1|TRBV27
TGTGCCAGCAGAACCGGGACAGGGACCACTGAAGCTTTCTTT
CASRTGTGTTEAFF
>TRBD2|.|TRBJ2-5|TRBV20-1
TGCAGTGCTATTCATAGCGGGCAAGAGACCCAGTACTTC
CSAIHSGQETQYF
>.|.|TRBJ2-3|TRBV7-3
TGTGCCAGCAGCTTAGGGCCAGGGAAGACAGATACGCAGTATTTT
CASSLGPGKTDTQYF
>TRBD2|.|TRBJ2-2|TRBV12-3/TRBV12-4
TGTGCCAGCATCGGGGGGACGAACACCGGGGAGCTGTTTTTT
CASIGGTNTGELFF
>TRBD1|.|TRBJ2-7|TRBV6-1
TGTGCCAGCAGTGGGGTTATGGGGACAGGGTCCTACGAGCAGTACTTC
CASSGVMGTGSYEQYF
>TRBD2|.|TRBJ2-3|TRBV30
TGTGCCTGGAGTTCAACCGGGACTAGCGGCGATACGCAGTATTTT
CAWSSTGTSGDTQYF
>.|.|TRBJ1-1|TRBV9
TGTGCCAGCAGCGTAGAACCAGGGGCTAACACTGAAGCTTTCTTT
CASSVEPGANTEAFF
>TRBD2|.|TRBJ2-1|TRBV2
TGTGCCAGCAGCCCCGGGACTAGCGGGAGCCCCAGCTCCTACAATGAGCAGTTCTTC
CASSPGTSGSPSSYNEQFF
>TRBD1|.|TRBJ1-5|TRBV27
TGTGCCAGCAGGAGTGACAGGGGAGGTCAGCCCCAGCATTTT
CASRSDRGGQPQHF
>.|.|TRBJ1-1|TRBV20-1
TGCAGTGCTAGGCTGGGGAATGGGGCTGAAGCTTTCTTT
CSARLGNGAEAFF
>.|.|TRBJ2-4|TRBV7-2
TGTGCCAGCAGCTTAGTAGGGGACATTCAGTACTTC
CASSLVGDIQYF
>TRBD2|.|TRBJ2-1|TRBV6-2/TRBV6-3
TGTGCCAGCAGGCCTCTAGCGGGGGGTGGGTTCCCGCAGTTCTTC
CASRPLAGGGFPQFF
>TRBD1|few|TRBJ2-7|TRBV5-1
TGTGCCAGCAGTTTCGGGACAGGGACTTCCTACGAGCAGTACTTC
CASSFGTGTSYEQYF
>TRBD2|.|TRBJ2-1|TRBV6-1
TGTGCCAGCAGTGTAGTAGCGGGAGGTCATGAGCAGTTCTTC
CASSVVAGGHEQFF
>TRBD1|once|TRBJ1-1|TRBV7-9
TGTGCCAGCAGCTTAGCAGCTCGGGACAGGGAGGAGGCTTTCTTT
CASSLAARDREEAFF
>TRBD2|.|TRBJ2-5|TRBV6-2/TRBV6-3
TGTGCCAGCAGAGCTAGCGGGAGCCACCAAGAGACCCAGTACTTC
CASRASGSHQETQYF
>TRBD1|.|TRBJ2-3|TRBV23-1
TGCGCCCAGGACAGGGCTAGCACAGATACGCAGTATTTT
CAQDRASTDTQYF
>.|.|TRBJ1-2|TRBV4-3
TGCGCCAGCAACCAAGGGGTACAAAACTATGGCTACACCTTC
CASNQGVQNYGYTF
>.|.|TRBJ1-2|TRBV6-1
TGTGCCAGCAAGTTTGACGTGCAGACTAGCGGCTACACCTTC
CASKFDVQTSGYTF
>.|.|TRBJ1-6|TRBV13
TGTGCCAGCAGCCGGGACTTTGGGAATTCACCCCTCCACTTT
CASSRDFGNSPLHF
>TRBD1|.|TRBJ2-7|TRBV7-3
TGTGCCAGCAGCCCAACTGGGACAGATTTCTACGAGCAGTACTTC
CASSPTGTDFYEQYF
>.|.|TRBJ2-3|TRBV20-1
TGCAGTGCTAGCGCCCCTGGGGGGAGGTTTCATACGCAGTATTTT
CSASAPGGRFHTQYF
>.|.|TRBJ2-5|TRBV12-3/TRBV12-4
TGTGCCAGCAGTGCCCGGAGACGGGGTCAAGAGACCCAGTACTTC
CASSARRRGQETQYF
>.|.|TRBJ2-2|TRBV29-1
TGCAGCGTCAGACATCGAGGCGGGGAGCTGTTTTTT
CSVRHRGGELFF
>TRBD2|.|TRBJ2-5|TRBV6-2/TRBV6-3
TGTGCCAGCAGAACCGAGCGGGGGAGCCAAGAGACCCAGTACTTC
CASRTERGSQETQYF
>.|.|TRBJ2-5|TRBV29-1
TGCAGCGTTGAATTAGGACGCCAAGAGGCCCAGTACTTC
CSVELGRQEAQYF
>.|once|TRBJ2-2|TRBV2
TGTGCCAGCAGGATGGGGGGCGTTTCGAACACCGGGGAGCTGTTTTTT
CASRMGGVSNTGELFF
>.|.|TRBJ2-7|TRBV10-3
TGTGCCATCAGTCTTAGGACAAACCATACCTACGAGCAGTACTTC
CAISLRTNHTYEQYF
>.|once|TRBJ2-7|TRBV6-5
TGTGCCAGCAGTTACCTTTACGAGCAGTACTTC
CASSYLYEQYF
>.|.|TRBJ2-1|TRBV7-8
TGTGCCAGCAGCTTAGTTTCGGACGAAACCGTCTCGCAGTTCTTC
CASSLVSDETVSQFF
>.|.|TRBJ2-5|TRBV6-1
TGTGCCAGCAGTAAACAGAAGGGCAGGGAAGAGACCCAGTACTTC
CASSKQKGREETQYF
>.|.|TRBJ1-2|TRBV7-3
TGTGCCAGCAGCCCAACAGGGTCGGGGGGCTACACCTTC
CASSPTGSGGYTF